Here is one T cell receptor (beta chain) with its context. Antigen unknown. Blood specimens came from baseline, cycle 4 day 1, and cycle 7 day 1. Libraries were prepared by immunoSEQ multiplex PCR; TCRdb keeps only in-frame clonotypes and omits some of them. The profile covers 20,000 to 25,000 clones, with 60% to 85% appearing a single time and around 13% taken by the ten largest. The sample comes from a study of OX40 agonist ivuxolimab in advanced cancers. Overall study context: Aged about 20 to 85 with a mean of approximately 57 years, they were roughly 83% male.

Points from the study as a whole: Antigen specificity of clonally expanded peripheral T cells was not established.

The sequences come from CD4+ or CD8+ T cells sorted from blood, collected in a trial of the OX40 agonist ivuxolimab. The TCR was taken from an adult with an advanced solid tumor such as melanoma, head and neck, liver or kidney cancer.

The CDR3 protein is CASSFGGTGGETQYF. The CDR3 bases are TGCGCCAGCAGCTTCGGGGGGACAGGCGGCGAGACCCAGTACTTC. The chain joins TRBV5-1 to TRBJ2-5; D might be TRBD1 (8 bases). Per germline, CDR1 SGHRS and CDR2 YFSETQ. This CDR3 has 15 residues. The V gene lost 2 bases and the J gene lost 5 bases, with 16 bases spanning the gap.